The sequence of this T cell receptor (beta chain) was determined in a study of response to subunit inactivated influenza vaccine. Each CDR3 protein is one row after TCRdb ran MiXCR on the RT-PCR reads. The sample has some 850,000 distinct CDR3 sequences; 15% to 20% are singletons. Trimming took off 0 bases at V and 1 base at J, with 12 bases between the two ends. The CDR3 is made up of 16 amino acids. Germline V gene data show CDR1 as MNHEY and CDR2 as SVGAGI. On this clonotype itself: Antigen unknown.

General study findings and limits: Authors suggested seasonal influenza vaccinations each recruit few new T cells.

The chain has TRBV6-5 and TRBJ1-2; D is ambiguous. The sample consisted of PBMCs from blood, taken more than 4 days after vaccination. This TCR was recovered from a man aged 50-59 years who received an inactivated influenza vaccine. The CDR3 region is CASSYSARPINYGYTF. CDR3 sequence (DNA): TGTGCCAGCAGTTACTCAGCCAGACCAATTAACTATGGCTACACCTTC.